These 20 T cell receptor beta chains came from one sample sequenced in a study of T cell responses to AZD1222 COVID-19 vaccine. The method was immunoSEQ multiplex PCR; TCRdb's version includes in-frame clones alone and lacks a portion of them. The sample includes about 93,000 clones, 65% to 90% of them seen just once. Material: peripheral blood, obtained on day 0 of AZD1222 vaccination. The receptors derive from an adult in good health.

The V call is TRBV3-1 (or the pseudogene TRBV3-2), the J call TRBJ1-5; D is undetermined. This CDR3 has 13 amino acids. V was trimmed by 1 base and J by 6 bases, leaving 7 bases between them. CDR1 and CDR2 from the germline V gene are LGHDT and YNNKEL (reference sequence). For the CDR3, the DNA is TGTGCCAGCAGCCAAGGATCGGGTCAGCCCCAGCATTTT. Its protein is CASSQGSGQPQHF.

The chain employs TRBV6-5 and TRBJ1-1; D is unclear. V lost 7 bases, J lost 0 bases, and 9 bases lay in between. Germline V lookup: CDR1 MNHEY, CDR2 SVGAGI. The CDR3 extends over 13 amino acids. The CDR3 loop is CASNQKVNTEAFF. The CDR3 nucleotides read TGTGCCAGCAATCAGAAAGTGAACACTGAAGCTTTCTTT.

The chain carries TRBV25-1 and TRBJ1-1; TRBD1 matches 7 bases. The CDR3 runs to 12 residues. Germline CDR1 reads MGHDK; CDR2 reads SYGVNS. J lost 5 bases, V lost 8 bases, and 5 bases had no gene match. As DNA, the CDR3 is TGTGCCAGCCGACAGGGTAGTACTGAAGCTTTCTTT. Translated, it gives CASRQGSTEAFF. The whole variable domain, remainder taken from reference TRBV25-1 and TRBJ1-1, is EADIYQTPRYLVIGTGKKITLECSQTMGHDKMYWYQQDPGMELHLIHYSYGVNSTEKGDLSSESTVSRIRTEHFPLTLESARPSHTSQYLCASRQGSTEAFFGQGTRLTVV.

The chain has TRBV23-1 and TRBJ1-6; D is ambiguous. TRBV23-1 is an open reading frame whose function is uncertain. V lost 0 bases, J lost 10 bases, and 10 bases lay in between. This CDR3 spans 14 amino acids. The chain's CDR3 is CASSQSVGNSPLHF. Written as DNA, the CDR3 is TGCGCCAGCAGTCAATCGGTGGGAAACTCACCCCTCCACTTT.

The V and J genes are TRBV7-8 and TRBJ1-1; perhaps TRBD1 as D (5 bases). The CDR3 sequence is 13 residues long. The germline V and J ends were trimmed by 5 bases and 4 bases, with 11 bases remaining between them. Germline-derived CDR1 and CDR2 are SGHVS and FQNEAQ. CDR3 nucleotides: TGTGCCAGCAGCCGGGGGGAACTCACTGAAGCTTTCTTT. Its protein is CASSRGELTEAFF.

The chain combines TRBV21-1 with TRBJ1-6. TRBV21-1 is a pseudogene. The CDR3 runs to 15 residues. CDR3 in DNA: TGTGCCAGCAGCAAACGAGGTTGGGGAGATTCACCCCTCCACTTT. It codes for CASSKRGWGDSPLHF.

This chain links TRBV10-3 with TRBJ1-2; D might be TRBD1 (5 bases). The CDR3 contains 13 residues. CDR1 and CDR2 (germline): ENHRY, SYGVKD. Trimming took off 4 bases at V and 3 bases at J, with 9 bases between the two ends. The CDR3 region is CAISVTGDYGYTF. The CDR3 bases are TGTGCCATCAGTGTGACGGGGGACTATGGCTACACCTTC.

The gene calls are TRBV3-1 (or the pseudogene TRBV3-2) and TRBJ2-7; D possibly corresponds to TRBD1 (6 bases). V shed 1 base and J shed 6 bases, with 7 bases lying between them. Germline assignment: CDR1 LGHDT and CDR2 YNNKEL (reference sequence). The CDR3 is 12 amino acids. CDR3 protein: CASSQVRGEQYF. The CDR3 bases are TGTGCCAGCAGCCAAGTCAGGGGCGAGCAGTACTTC.

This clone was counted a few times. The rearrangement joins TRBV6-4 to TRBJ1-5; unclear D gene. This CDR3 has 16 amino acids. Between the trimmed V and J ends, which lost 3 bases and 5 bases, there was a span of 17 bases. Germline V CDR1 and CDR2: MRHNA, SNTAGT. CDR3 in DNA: TGTGCCAGCAGTGATTTAGGCCGGGATTTAGATCAGCCCCAGCATTTT. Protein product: CASSDLGRDLDQPQHF.

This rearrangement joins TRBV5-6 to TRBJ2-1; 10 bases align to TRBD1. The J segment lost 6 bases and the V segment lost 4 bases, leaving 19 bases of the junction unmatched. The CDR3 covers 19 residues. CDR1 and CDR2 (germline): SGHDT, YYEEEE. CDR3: CASSPLKGQGSTRSNEQFF. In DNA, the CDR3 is TGTGCCAGCAGCCCCCTGAAGGGACAGGGGTCGACCCGGAGCAATGAGCAGTTCTTC.

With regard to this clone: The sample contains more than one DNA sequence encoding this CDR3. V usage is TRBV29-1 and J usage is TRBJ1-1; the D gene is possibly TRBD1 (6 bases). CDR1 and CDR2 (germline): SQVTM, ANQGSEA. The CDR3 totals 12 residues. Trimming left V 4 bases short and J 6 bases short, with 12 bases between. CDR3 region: CSVAQGRAEAFF. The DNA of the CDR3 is TGCAGCGTTGCACAGGGTAGAGCTGAAGCTTTCTTT.

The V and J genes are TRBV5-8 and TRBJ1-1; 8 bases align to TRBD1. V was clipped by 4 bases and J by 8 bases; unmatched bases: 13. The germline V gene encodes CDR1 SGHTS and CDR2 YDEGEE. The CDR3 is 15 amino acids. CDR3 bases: TGTGCCAGCAGCCCGGCTCCTGGACAGGGTGCCGAAGCTTTCTTT. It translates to CASSPAPGQGAEAFF.

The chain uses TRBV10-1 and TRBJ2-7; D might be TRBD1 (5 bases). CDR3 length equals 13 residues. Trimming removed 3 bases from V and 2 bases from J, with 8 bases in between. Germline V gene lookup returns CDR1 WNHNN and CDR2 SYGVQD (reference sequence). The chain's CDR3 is CASSEGVPYEQYF. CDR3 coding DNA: TGCGCCAGCAGTGAAGGGGTCCCCTACGAGCAGTACTTC.

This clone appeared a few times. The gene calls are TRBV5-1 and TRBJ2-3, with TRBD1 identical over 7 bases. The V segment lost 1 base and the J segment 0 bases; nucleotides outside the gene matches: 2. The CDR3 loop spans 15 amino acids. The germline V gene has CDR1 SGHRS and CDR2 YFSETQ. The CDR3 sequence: CASSLTGASTDTQYF. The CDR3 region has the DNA TGCGCCAGCAGCTTGACAGGGGCTAGCACAGATACGCAGTATTTT.

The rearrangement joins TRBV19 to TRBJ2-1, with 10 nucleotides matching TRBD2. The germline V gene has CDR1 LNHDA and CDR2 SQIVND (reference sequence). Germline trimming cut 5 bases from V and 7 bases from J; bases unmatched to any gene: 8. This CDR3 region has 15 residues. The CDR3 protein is CASSELAGKWNEQFF. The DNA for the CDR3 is TGTGCCAGTAGTGAACTAGCGGGAAAATGGAATGAGCAGTTCTTC. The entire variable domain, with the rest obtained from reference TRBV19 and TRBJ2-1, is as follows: DGGITQSPKYLFRKEGQNVTLSCEQNLNHDAMYWYRQDPGQGLRLIYYSQIVNDFQKGDIAEGYSVSREKKESFPLTVTSAQKNPTAFYLCASSELAGKWNEQFFGPGTRLTVL.

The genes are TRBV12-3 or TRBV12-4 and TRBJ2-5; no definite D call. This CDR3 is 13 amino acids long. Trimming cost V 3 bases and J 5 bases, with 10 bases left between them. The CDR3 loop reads CASSFGEKETQYF. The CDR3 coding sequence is TGTGCCAGCAGTTTTGGGGAAAAGGAGACCCAGTACTTC.

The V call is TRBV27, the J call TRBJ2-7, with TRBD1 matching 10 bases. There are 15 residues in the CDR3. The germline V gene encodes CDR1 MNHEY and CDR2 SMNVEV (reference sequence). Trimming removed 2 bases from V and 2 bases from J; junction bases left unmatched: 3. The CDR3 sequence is CASSLGTGDPYEQYF. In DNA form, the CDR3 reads TGTGCCAGCAGTTTAGGGACAGGGGACCCCTACGAGCAGTACTTC.

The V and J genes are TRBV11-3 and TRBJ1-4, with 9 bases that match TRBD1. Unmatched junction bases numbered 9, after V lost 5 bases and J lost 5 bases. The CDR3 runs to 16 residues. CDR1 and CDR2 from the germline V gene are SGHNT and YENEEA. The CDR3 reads CASSPHTGGSNEKLFF. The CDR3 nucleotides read TGTGCCAGCAGCCCACACACAGGGGGCTCGAATGAAAAACTGTTTTTT.

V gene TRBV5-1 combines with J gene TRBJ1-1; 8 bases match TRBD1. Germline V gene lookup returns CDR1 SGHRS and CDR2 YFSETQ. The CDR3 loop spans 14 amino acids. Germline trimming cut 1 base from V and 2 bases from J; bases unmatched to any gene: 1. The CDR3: CASSLTGGNTEAFF. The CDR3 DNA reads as TGCGCCAGCAGCTTGACAGGGGGTAACACTGAAGCTTTCTTT.

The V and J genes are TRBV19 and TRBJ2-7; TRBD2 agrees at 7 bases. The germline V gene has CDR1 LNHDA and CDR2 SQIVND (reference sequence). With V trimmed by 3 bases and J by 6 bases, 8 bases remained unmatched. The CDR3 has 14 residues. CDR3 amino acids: CASSMIGTTPEQYF. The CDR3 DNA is TGTGCCAGTAGTATGATCGGGACTACACCCGAGCAGTACTTC.